The rows below give T cell receptor beta chains drawn from one sample of a study of blood T cell repertoires in COVID-19. Some clones are missing from TCRdb's copy, which holds only in-frame ones; the method was immunoSEQ multiplex PCR. The sample lists 180,000 or so clones, 80% to 85% occurring once. The sequencing sample was made of peripheral blood. These receptors came from a woman between 40 and 55 years old with COVID-19, enrolled during active disease. CDR3s include the opening cysteine and the closing phenylalanine or tryptophan. The D gene is left open where the match is weak. Rows give clone size only sometimes, using once, few, many, or a class for an expanded clone.

D	size	V	J	DNA	CDR3
TRBD1	.	TRBV14	TRBJ2-6	TGTGCCAGCAGCCAAGTCGGGACAGACAGCTCTGGGGCCAACGTCCTGACTTTC	CASSQVGTDSSGANVLTF
TRBD1	.	TRBV6-5	TRBJ1-5	TGTGCCAGCAGTTACGGGCGGCAGGGGGCACAGCCCCAGCATTTT	CASSYGRQGAQPQHF
.	.	TRBV19	TRBJ1-5	TGTGCCAGTAGTAATCGACGGGTCAATCAGCCCCAGCATTTT	CASSNRRVNQPQHF
TRBD2	.	TRBV11-2	TRBJ2-5	TGTGCCAGCAGCCCGGGGAGTCTAGCGGGCCAAGAGACCCAGTACTTC	CASSPGSLAGQETQYF
.	.	TRBV7-9	TRBJ2-5	TGTGCCAGCAGCTCAAAAGAGACCCAGTACTTC	CASSSKETQYF
.	.	TRBV11-3	TRBJ2-1	TGTGCCAGCAGCTTAACTACGACCAACAATGAGCAGTTCTTC	CASSLTTTNNEQFF
TRBD2	few	TRBV19	TRBJ2-1	TGTGCCAGCGAACCGAGCGGGGTTTCCTACAATGAGCAGTTCTTC	CASEPSGVSYNEQFF
TRBD1	.	TRBV19	TRBJ2-7	TGTGCCAGTAGTACCTTGACAGGGATGAGCTCCTACGAGCAGTACTTC	CASSTLTGMSSYEQYF
.	.	TRBV27	TRBJ2-5	TGTGCCAGCAGCCGGACCCGACAGGAGACCCAGTACTTC	CASSRTRQETQYF
TRBD2	.	TRBV28	TRBJ2-1	TGTGCCAGCAGGGGACTAGCGGGAGGTGTAGGTGGAAATGAGCAGTTCTTC	CASRGLAGGVGGNEQFF
.	.	TRBV5-8	TRBJ1-2	TGTGCCAGCAGCCCGGGCAGCGGGCGCTACACCTTC	CASSPGSGRYTF
TRBD1	.	TRBV5-4	TRBJ2-3	TGTGCCAGCAGCCTCGGACAGGGTCTCACAGATACGCAGTATTTT	CASSLGQGLTDTQYF
.	.	TRBV20-1	TRBJ1-1	TGCAGTGCCCCTCGGGGGAGAGACGCTTTCTTT	CSAPRGRDAFF
TRBD1	.	TRBV18	TRBJ1-4	TGTGCCAGCTCACCGGACAGGGCCAATGAAAAACTGTTTTTT	CASSPDRANEKLFF
.	.	TRBV28	TRBJ1-4	TGTGCCAGCAGTTTGGTAGCCGGGGGTAATGAAAAACTGTTTTTT	CASSLVAGGNEKLFF
.	.	TRBV6-5	TRBJ2-7	TGTGCCAGCAGTCGCACAGGCTACGAGCAGTACTTC	CASSRTGYEQYF
.	.	TRBV12-3/TRBV12-4	TRBJ1-4	TGTGCCAGCAGCCCCCTCTCCAATGAAAAACTGTTTTTT	CASSPLSNEKLFF
TRBD2	once	TRBV28	TRBJ2-7	TGTGCCAGCAGCCGGACTAGCGGGAGTCGTGAAAACGAGCAGTACTTC	CASSRTSGSRENEQYF
TRBD1	few	TRBV7-9	TRBJ1-4	TGTGCCAGCAGCACCCGGACAGGGAGGGATGAAAAACTGTTTTTT	CASSTRTGRDEKLFF
TRBD2	.	TRBV19	TRBJ2-1	TGTGCCAGTAGGCGACTAGCGGGTTTAGGGCAGTTCTTC	CASRRLAGLGQFF
.	.	TRBV27	TRBJ1-1	TGTGCCAGCAGGTCCCTTGGCCCTGAAGCTTTCTTT	CASRSLGPEAFF
TRBD2	.	TRBV2	TRBJ2-7	TGTGCCAGCAGGGGGCGCGTTAACCCCGGGACTAGCGGGCCCCATAGCTCCTACGAGCAGTACTTC	CASRGRVNPGTSGPHSSYEQYF